The next 10 T cell receptor beta chains were all read from a single sample in a study of cytomegalovirus exposure and HLA in healthy donors. It was with 60 Vbeta and 13 Jbeta primers that the PCR ran. TCRdb keeps only in-frame clones here, not all; method: immunoSEQ multiplex PCR. The sample records some 130,000 clones, 65% to 85% being singletons. The material sequenced was PBMCs. Receptor source: a man in his forties or fifties in good health and CMV-seronegative.

This sequence joins TRBV29-1 and TRBJ2-5; 13 bases are a match to TRBD2. Losses at the gene ends were 4 bases for V and 9 bases for J; bases not matched to a gene: 11. The germline gives CDR1 SQVTM, CDR2 ANQGSEA. CDR3 size: 15 residues. This CDR3 reads CSVGGLAGRLNPQYF. The CDR3 DNA is TGCAGCGTTGGGGGACTAGCGGGAAGGCTAAACCCCCAGTACTTC.

The V and J genes are TRBV9 and TRBJ2-7; 8 bases agree with TRBD2. The length of the CDR3 is 15 residues. Germline V lookup: CDR1 SGDLS, CDR2 YYNGEE. V dropped 4 bases and J dropped 0; count of bases not matched to a gene: 6. The CDR3 DNA follows: TGTGCCAGCAGCCCGACCGGGACTAGCTCCTACGAGCAGTACTTC. Translated, it gives CASSPTGTSSYEQYF.

The chain links TRBV7-9 to TRBJ2-3; 12 nucleotides agree with TRBD2. Trimming removed 1 base from V and 2 bases from J; junction bases left unmatched: 4. Germline CDR1 reads SEHNR; CDR2 reads FQNEAQ (reference sequence). The CDR3 contains 17 residues. The CDR3 DNA reads as TGTGCCAGCAGCTTAGAGGGACTAGCGGGTTTCACAGATACGCAGTATTTT. Translated: CASSLEGLAGFTDTQYF. Full variable domain (outside the CDR3, taken from reference TRBV7-9 and TRBJ2-3): DTGVSQNPRHKITKRGQNVTFRCDPISEHNRLYWYRQTLGQGPEFLTYFQNEAQLEKSRLLSDRFSAERPKGSFSTLEIQRTEQGDSAMYLCASSLEGLAGFTDTQYFGPGTRLTVL.

The V and J genes are TRBV7-2 and TRBJ1-1, with D maybe TRBD1 (6 bases). The germline CDR1 and CDR2 sequences are SGHTA and FQGNSA. V was pared by 0 bases and J by 5 bases, with 10 bases between. The CDR3 contains 14 residues. CDR3 nucleotide sequence: TGTGCCAGCAGCTTAGCACAGGGAAGGACTGAAGCTTTCTTT. Its protein is CASSLAQGRTEAFF.

This chain connects TRBV30 to TRBJ2-1; possibly TRBD1 for D (6 bases). The CDR3 contains 14 residues. The V and J ends lost 2 bases and 6 bases respectively, with 14 bases between them. Germline CDR1 is GTSNPN and CDR2 is SVGIG (reference sequence). CDR3 residues: CAWSFLGGVNEQFF. The CDR3 DNA is TGTGCCTGGAGTTTCCTAGGGGGAGTCAATGAGCAGTTCTTC. Variable domain in full (rest from reference TRBV30 and TRBJ2-1): SQTIHQWPATLVQPVGSPLSLECTVEGTSNPNLYWYRQAAGRGLQLLFYSVGIGQISSEVPQNLSASRPQDRQFILSSKKLLLSDSGFYLCAWSFLGGVNEQFFGPGTRLTVL.

The chain couples TRBV5-1 to TRBJ1-5, with D maybe TRBD1 (6 bases). V was pared by 0 bases and J by 7 bases, with 14 bases between. This CDR3 has 15 amino acids. CDR1 and CDR2 from the germline V gene are SGHRS and YFSETQ. The CDR3 region is CASSLGQVEGQPQHF. The CDR3 region has the DNA TGCGCCAGCAGCTTGGGACAGGTTGAAGGGCAGCCCCAGCATTTT.

This chain connects TRBV2 to TRBJ2-1; TRBD2 matches 16 bases. This CDR3 has 15 amino acids. CDR1 is SNHLY, CDR2 FYNNEI, per germline. Trimming took 6 bases from V and 9 from J; bases not matched to a gene: 5. The CDR3 spells CASSGTSGREGEQFF. The CDR3 nucleotides read TGTGCCAGCAGCGGGACTAGCGGGAGGGAAGGTGAGCAGTTCTTC.

The rearrangement joins TRBV28 to TRBJ2-7, with D unresolved. Germline V gene lookup returns CDR1 MDHEN and CDR2 SYDVKM. This CDR3 has 11 amino acids. V was trimmed by 6 bases and J by 5 bases, leaving 8 bases between them. CDR3 protein: CASRGRNEQYF. The CDR3 DNA reads TGTGCCAGCAGGGGCAGGAACGAGCAGTACTTC.

The genes are TRBV9 and TRBJ2-3; D is unresolved. There are 15 residues in the CDR3. The V end lost 1 base, the J end lost 0 bases, and 9 bases lay between the germline ends. Looked up from germline, CDR1 is SGDLS and CDR2 is YYNGEE. CDR3 DNA sequence: TGTGCCAGCAGCGTAAAAGGAGTTAGCACAGATACGCAGTATTTT. Protein sequence: CASSVKGVSTDTQYF.

This rearrangement joins TRBV7-9 to TRBJ2-1, with TRBD2 as a possible D gene (5 bases). Germline CDR1 reads SEHNR; CDR2 reads FQNEAQ (reference sequence). Between the trimmed V and J ends, which lost 5 bases and 6 bases, there was a span of 26 bases. CDR3 size: 18 residues. CDR3 residues: CASSIWPVSGFPLNEQFF. The CDR3 nucleotides read TGTGCCAGCAGCATCTGGCCCGTTTCGGGGTTCCCGCTCAATGAGCAGTTCTTC.